A single sample is the source of the 29 T cell receptor beta chains below, sequenced in a study of blood T cell repertoires in COVID-19. The repertoire was sequenced with immunoSEQ multiplex PCR; TCRdb's copy has only in-frame clones and lacks some. The sample has 250,000 or so clones; 83% are singletons. Sequenced input: peripheral blood. These receptor sequences come from a human donor in a cohort sampled during active COVID-19.

This chain joins TRBV5-1 and TRBJ2-2; the D gene is possibly TRBD1 (6 bases). The germline V gene encodes CDR1 SGHRS and CDR2 YFSETQ. This CDR3 has 14 residues. V dropped 2 bases and J dropped 5 bases, with 10 bases sitting between them. CDR3 sequence: CASSFNRETGELFF. The DNA of the CDR3 is TGCGCCAGCAGCTTTAACAGGGAAACCGGGGAGCTGTTTTTT.

This rearrangement joins TRBV13 to TRBJ1-4; D gene unclear. Germline V lookup: CDR1 PRHDT, CDR2 FYEKMQ (reference sequence). Trimming cost V 0 bases and J 0 bases, with 8 bases left between them. The CDR3 runs to 16 residues. The CDR3 nucleotides are TGTGCCAGCAGCTTAGGCCATGGAGCAACTAATGAAAAACTGTTTTTT. This codes for CASSLGHGATNEKLFF.

The V call is TRBV19, the J call TRBJ1-1; a weak D match, TRBD1 (5 bases). V lost 5 bases and J 0 bases, leaving 10 bases between the germline ends. Germline values: CDR1 LNHDA, CDR2 SQIVND (reference sequence). The CDR3 covers 14 residues. CDR3 protein: CASSYRILNTEAFF. The CDR3 DNA sequence: TGTGCCAGTAGTTACAGGATATTGAACACTGAAGCTTTCTTT.

V and J are TRBV4-1 and TRBJ2-7; D gene uncertain. The CDR3 extends over 17 amino acids. V was shortened by 0 bases and J by 0 bases, with 15 bases between the two germline ends. Germline assignment: CDR1 MGHRA and CDR2 YSYEKL. Here the CDR3 DNA reads TGCGCCAGCAGCCAAGATCGGGTAGGCGTCTCCTCCTACGAGCAGTACTTC. Translation: CASSQDRVGVSSYEQYF.

J is TRBJ2-7 and V is TRBV9; 7 bases fit TRBD1. The germline CDR1 and CDR2 sequences are SGDLS and YYNGEE. The CDR3 covers 15 residues. V lost 0 bases and J lost 1; bases outside the gene matches: 4. The CDR3 protein is CASSVGGDRSYEQYF. CDR3 bases: TGTGCCAGCAGCGTAGGAGGGGACAGATCCTACGAGCAGTACTTC.

The genes are TRBV25-1 and TRBJ1-6; 9 bases fit TRBD1. This CDR3 has 15 amino acids. Looked up from germline, CDR1 is MGHDK and CDR2 is SYGVNS. Trimming at V came to 4 bases and at J to 7 bases, leaving 5 bases not matched to a gene. The CDR3 coding sequence is TGTGCCAGCAGTGTTACAGGGGGCCGGAATTCACCCCTCCACTTT. Translated: CASSVTGGRNSPLHF.

V usage is TRBV18 and J usage is TRBJ1-1; 8 bases fit TRBD1. Trimming took 3 bases from V and 2 from J; bases not matched to a gene: 5. In germline, CDR1 is KGHSH, CDR2 LQKENI. The CDR3 totals 15 residues. CDR3 loop: CASSPGQVQNTEAFF. The CDR3 DNA reads as TGTGCCAGCTCACCGGGACAGGTGCAAAACACTGAAGCTTTCTTT.

This chain uses TRBV5-1 with TRBJ1-1; D possibly corresponds to TRBD1 (5 bases). V lost 2 bases to trimming and J lost 1 base, with 9 bases between them. The CDR3 contains 14 residues. Germline V gene sequence: CDR1 SGHRS, CDR2 YFSETQ. The CDR3 protein is CASSFGHENTEAFF. Here the CDR3 DNA reads TGCGCCAGCAGCTTCGGACATGAGAACACTGAAGCTTTCTTT.

J is TRBJ2-7 and V is TRBV5-1; 8 bases are shared with TRBD2. Germline trimming cut 3 bases from V and 0 bases from J; bases unmatched to any gene: 2. Germline values: CDR1 SGHRS, CDR2 YFSETQ. This CDR3 is 14 amino acids long. The CDR3 reads CASSSGTSSYEQYF. The CDR3 DNA follows: TGCGCCAGCAGCTCCGGGACTAGCTCCTACGAGCAGTACTTC.

The V gene is TRBV10-1, the J gene TRBJ1-5, with unresolved D. This CDR3 is built from 14 residues. Trimming stripped 3 bases from V and 6 bases from J, with 12 bases between. Germline CDR1 reads WNHNN; CDR2 reads SYGVQD (reference sequence). CDR3 loop: CASSESGVTQPQHF. CDR3 nucleotide sequence: TGCGCCAGCAGTGAAAGTGGAGTTACTCAGCCCCAGCATTTT.

This rearrangement joins TRBV10-2 to TRBJ1-2, with D possibly being TRBD1 (6 bases). Germline V gene lookup returns CDR1 WSHSY and CDR2 SAAADI. The ends were cut back, 2 bases at V and 7 bases at J, with 11 bases in the middle. The CDR3 consists of 13 residues. CDR3 loop: CASSEMTGGGYTF. The CDR3 nucleotides are TGCGCCAGCAGTGAGATGACAGGAGGTGGCTACACCTTC.

J is TRBJ2-3 and V is TRBV7-3; D is possibly TRBD2 (5 bases). The CDR3 covers 14 residues. V lost 5 bases and J 3 bases, leaving 12 bases between the germline ends. Per the germline V gene, CDR1 is SGHTA and CDR2 is FQGTGA. CDR3 sequence reads: CASSLGLVTDTQYF. In DNA form, the CDR3 reads TGTGCCAGCAGCCTCGGACTGGTGACAGATACGCAGTATTTT. Combining the CDR3 with reference TRBV7-3 and TRBJ2-3 gives the whole variable domain GAGVSQTPSNKVTEKGKYVELRCDPISGHTALYWYRQSLGQGPEFLIYFQGTGAADDSGLPNDRFFAVRPEGSVSTLKIQRTERGDSAVYLCASSLGLVTDTQYFGPGTRLTVL.

The chain couples TRBV18 to TRBJ1-2; 8 nucleotides align to TRBD1. Germline V gives CDR1 KGHSH, CDR2 LQKENI. The trim removed 0 bases at V and 12 bases at J, leaving 6 bases unmatched. This CDR3 is 13 amino acids long. CDR3 coding DNA: TGTGCCAGCTCACCACCGGGACAGGCCACGGACACCTTC. It encodes CASSPPGQATDTF.

The chain uses TRBV10-3 and TRBJ2-5; a weak D match, TRBD1 (6 bases). Trimming cost V 7 bases and J 5 bases, with 14 bases left between them. Looked up from germline, CDR1 is ENHRY and CDR2 is SYGVKD. The CDR3 length is 13 residues. As DNA, the CDR3 is TGTGCCATCATGAAGGGGGATCAGGAGACCCAGTACTTC. Its translation: CAIMKGDQETQYF.

The J gene is TRBJ1-4, the V gene TRBV7-6; TRBD1 matches 11 bases. V lost 5 bases and J lost 3; bases outside the gene matches: 8. Germline lookup yields CDR1 SGHVS and CDR2 FNYEAQ. This CDR3 region has 17 residues. The CDR3 region has the DNA TGTGCCAGCAGCCTGAGGACAGGGGGCGCATCTAATGAAAAACTGTTTTTT. Protein: CASSLRTGGASNEKLFF.

This chain uses TRBV10-3 with TRBJ2-7, with TRBD1 as a possible D gene (5 bases). Germline values: CDR1 ENHRY, CDR2 SYGVKD. V lost 6 bases, J lost 0 bases, and 12 bases lay in between. There are 14 residues in the CDR3. The CDR3 DNA follows: TGTGCCATCAGCTCGGACACGGGCTCCTACGAGCAGTACTTC. It is translated as CAISSDTGSYEQYF.

The V gene is TRBV15, the J gene TRBJ1-1; D gene unclear. Germline CDR1 and CDR2: LNHNV and YYDKDF (reference sequence). CDR3 length: 12 amino acids. V lost 5 bases and J lost 1, with 5 bases in between. In DNA form, the CDR3 reads TGTGCCACCAGCGAGGGGAACACTGAAGCTTTCTTT. Its protein product is CATSEGNTEAFF.

The chain links TRBV6-1 to TRBJ2-7; 9 nucleotides agree with TRBD1. CDR3 length: 16 residues. Germline V gene data show CDR1 as MNHNS and CDR2 as SASEGT. The V gene end was trimmed by 4 bases and the J gene end by 8 bases; junction bases not matched to a gene: 15. The CDR3 is CASSGSGDRDPFKQYF. The DNA for the CDR3 is TGTGCCAGCAGTGGTTCGGGGGACAGGGACCCTTTCAAGCAGTACTTC.

A single count supports this clone. The rearrangement uses TRBV28 and TRBJ2-1; a possible D gene is TRBD1 (6 bases). Per the germline V gene, CDR1 is MDHEN and CDR2 is SYDVKM. The CDR3 runs to 16 residues. V was clipped by 3 bases and J by 4 bases, with 16 bases between them. The CDR3 loop is CASSFTLRDIYNEQFF. In DNA, the CDR3 is TGTGCCAGCAGTTTCACTCTTAGGGACATTTACAATGAGCAGTTCTTC.

This chain connects TRBV5-1 to TRBJ2-2; D call uncertain. The CDR3 consists of 13 residues. In germline, CDR1 is SGHRS, CDR2 YFSETQ. With 5 bases removed from V and 0 bases from J, the gap between germline ends came to 5 bases. The CDR3 sequence is CASSRSNTGELFF. CDR3 DNA: TGCGCCAGCAGTAGATCGAACACCGGGGAGCTGTTTTTT.

This clone has only one observation. The rearrangement uses TRBV19 and TRBJ1-4; D not resolved. Germline assignment: CDR1 LNHDA and CDR2 SQIVND (reference sequence). The V and J ends lost 4 bases and 4 bases respectively, with 7 bases between them. The CDR3 is made up of 13 amino acids. CDR3 nucleotides: TGTGCCAGTAGTACACAGAATAATGAAAAACTGTTTTTT. Residues: CASSTQNNEKLFF.

This clone occurred once. The junction differs from germline at one of its ends, possibly a read error. The chain's CDR3 is CASSKDRGQSYEQYF. The CDR3 bases are TGCGCCAGCAGCAAAGACAGGGGGCAATCCTACGAGCAGTACTTC. The V call is TRBV4-1, the J call TRBJ2-7, with 10 bases that match TRBD1. This CDR3 has 15 residues. CDR1 and CDR2 (germline): MGHRA, YSYEKL.

The V call is TRBV9, the J call TRBJ1-6, with TRBD1 matching over 10 bases. Germline V CDR1 and CDR2: SGDLS, YYNGEE. With 0 bases clipped from V and 7 bases from J, the junction kept 7 bases outside the gene matches. This CDR3 contains 17 residues. CDR3 DNA sequence: TGTGCCAGCAGCGTAGACGACAGGGGGCTTAAGAATTCACCCCTCCACTTT. Translating gives CASSVDDRGLKNSPLHF.

This clone was seen just once. This sequence joins TRBV11-2 and TRBJ2-1; 16 bases line up with TRBD2. The CDR3 covers 19 residues. V shed 0 bases, J shed 3 bases, and the junction held 5 bases outside the gene matches. Germline assignment: CDR1 SGHAT and CDR2 FQNNGV. The CDR3 region has the DNA TGTGCCAGCAGCTTAGAGGGGACTAGCGGGAGGGCCGTCTACAATGAGCAGTTCTTC. Protein sequence: CASSLEGTSGRAVYNEQFF.

The rearrangement links TRBV7-2 to TRBJ2-6, with 8 nucleotides matching TRBD2. Trimming took 2 bases from V and 1 from J; bases not matched to a gene: 7. The CDR3 is 18 residues long. Germline loops: CDR1 SGHTA, CDR2 FQGNSA. CDR3 DNA sequence: TGTGCCAGCAGCTTAAAGTCTAGCGGGCCATCTGGGGCCAACGTCCTGACTTTC. Residues: CASSLKSSGPSGANVLTF.

This clone has a handful of counts. The chain links TRBV12-3 or TRBV12-4 to TRBJ1-2, with a weak D call TRBD1 (5 bases). Trimming stripped 3 bases from V and 8 bases from J, with 13 bases between. CDR3 length equals 13 residues. The chain's CDR3 is CASSFVGAWGYTF. The CDR3 nucleotides read TGTGCCAGCAGTTTTGTAGGGGCCTGGGGCTACACCTTC.

This sequence joins TRBV11-1 and TRBJ2-5, with 8 bases fitting TRBD1. Germline CDR1 and CDR2: SGHAT and FQDESV (reference sequence). The V gene end was trimmed by 5 bases and the J gene end by 5 bases; junction bases not matched to a gene: 4. The length of the CDR3 is 13 residues. In nucleotides, the CDR3 is TGTGCCAGCAGCATGGACAGGGAGGAGACCCAGTACTTC. Amino acid sequence: CASSMDREETQYF. Looking up the rest from reference TRBV11-1 and TRBJ2-5 gives the full variable domain: EAEVAQSPRYKITEKSQAVAFWCDPISGHATLYWYRQILGQGPELLVQFQDESVVDDSQLPKDRFSAERLKGVDSTLKIQPAELGDSAMYLCASSMDREETQYFGPGTRLLVL.

This sequence joins TRBV28 and TRBJ1-5; weak D call: TRBD1 (6 bases). The V end was cut by 10 bases, the J end by 1 base, with 14 bases between. This CDR3 is built from 14 residues. Germline CDR1 is MDHEN and CDR2 is SYDVKM. CDR3 amino acids: CAITGTHSNQPQHF. In nucleotides, the CDR3 is TGTGCCATCACCGGGACACACAGCAATCAGCCCCAGCATTTT.

The chain uses TRBV9 and TRBJ1-1, with TRBD1 as a possible D gene (5 bases). CDR1 is SGDLS, CDR2 YYNGEE, per germline. Between the trimmed V and J ends, which lost 0 bases and 3 bases, there was a span of 15 bases. The CDR3 is made up of 16 amino acids. CDR3 sequence reads: CASSVAPQGSDTEAFF. CDR3 nucleotide sequence: TGTGCCAGCAGCGTAGCCCCCCAGGGTTCGGACACTGAAGCTTTCTTT.